Each of the 8 T cell receptor beta chains below was sequenced from the same sample in a study of CD8+ T cells in alopecia areata. Isolated RNA was reverse transcribed into cDNA used as the sequencing template. Some clones are missing from TCRdb's copy, which holds only in-frame ones; the method was immunoSEQ multiplex PCR. The sample lists under 200,000 clones; around 60% were seen once. The treatment denotes: oral pan-JAK inhibitor, 5-10 mg twice daily. This specimen consisted of CD4+ T cells sorted from blood, obtained at week 24, from a patient treated with tofacitinib. The receptors were gathered from a human donor with alopecia areata.

V is TRBV2 and J is TRBJ2-2, with D possibly TRBD1 on 5 matching bases. The CDR3 is made up of 14 amino acids. CDR1 is SNHLY, CDR2 FYNNEI, per germline. The V gene lost 6 bases and the J gene lost 1 base, with 9 bases spanning the gap. The CDR3 bases are TGTGCCAGCAGGGTTGGACAGAACACCGGGGAGCTGTTTTTT. Its protein product is CASRVGQNTGELFF. Supplemented by reference TRBV2 and TRBJ2-2, the full variable domain reads EPEVTQTPSHQVTQMGQEVILRCVPISNHLYFYWYRQILGQKVEFLVSFYNNEISEKSEIFDDQFSVERPDGSNFTLKIRSTKLEDSAMYFCASRVGQNTGELFFGEGSRLTVL.

The rearrangement joins TRBV15 to TRBJ1-2, with D tentatively TRBD1 (5 bases). Germline CDR1 is LNHNV and CDR2 is YYDKDF (reference sequence). The CDR3 consists of 16 residues. V was clipped by 1 base and J by 0 bases, with 12 bases between them. As DNA, the CDR3 is TGTGCCACCAGCAGAGCCGGGGACCACCCTAACTATGGCTACACCTTC. Protein sequence: CATSRAGDHPNYGYTF.

The chain has TRBV19 and TRBJ2-5, with D maybe TRBD2 (7 bases). Germline V gene sequence: CDR1 LNHDA, CDR2 SQIVND (reference sequence). Trimming took 7 bases from V and 0 from J, leaving 12 bases between them. This CDR3 is 14 amino acids long. The DNA for the CDR3 is TGTGCCAGTAAGCGGGACACCAACCAAGAGACCCAGTACTTC. Its protein product is CASKRDTNQETQYF.

The chain employs TRBV30 and TRBJ1-2, with no clear D. CDR3 length: 13 amino acids. Trimming stripped 2 bases from V and 3 bases from J, with 10 bases between. Germline CDR1 GTSNPN, CDR2 SVGIG (reference sequence). The CDR3 here is CAWSRTRDYGYTF. Here the CDR3 DNA reads TGTGCCTGGAGTAGGACTCGGGACTATGGCTACACCTTC.

In this sample, this clone turned up a few times. The chain couples TRBV5-1 to TRBJ2-2, with 9 positions matching TRBD2. Trimming removed 6 bases from V and 1 base from J; junction bases left unmatched: 4. The CDR3 runs 15 residues. CDR1 is SGHRS and CDR2 is YFSETQ in the germline V gene. CDR3 DNA: TGCGCCAGCACCCCGCGGGGGGGGAACACCGGGGAGCTGTTTTTT. Translation: CASTPRGGNTGELFF.

This clone was counted only a few times. J is TRBJ1-5 and V is TRBV30; the match to TRBD1 covers 7 bases. CDR1 and CDR2 (germline): GTSNPN, SVGIG (reference sequence). Trimming took 6 bases from V and 1 from J; bases not matched to a gene: 3. This CDR3 has 13 amino acids. The CDR3 sequence is CACQDRSNQPQHF. CDR3 nucleotides: TGTGCCTGTCAGGACAGGAGCAATCAGCCCCAGCATTTT.

A few counts support this clone. CDR3 loop: CSVQGPVEAFF. Written as DNA, the CDR3 is TGCAGCGTTCAGGGACCCGTTGAAGCTTTCTTT. The genes are TRBV29-1 and TRBJ1-1, with D possibly TRBD1 on 5 matching bases. The length of the CDR3 is 11 residues. Between the trimmed V and J ends, which lost 5 bases and 7 bases, there was a span of 11 bases. Germline V gene lookup returns CDR1 SQVTM and CDR2 ANQGSEA.

The gene calls are TRBV2 and TRBJ1-2; tentatively, D is TRBD1 (5 bases). V lost 7 bases and J lost 3, with 15 bases in between. CDR1 SNHLY and CDR2 FYNNEI come from the germline V gene. The CDR3 runs to 14 residues. CDR3 DNA: TGTGCCAGCACCCGGGGCATCCGGGACTATGGCTACACCTTC. This translates into CASTRGIRDYGYTF.